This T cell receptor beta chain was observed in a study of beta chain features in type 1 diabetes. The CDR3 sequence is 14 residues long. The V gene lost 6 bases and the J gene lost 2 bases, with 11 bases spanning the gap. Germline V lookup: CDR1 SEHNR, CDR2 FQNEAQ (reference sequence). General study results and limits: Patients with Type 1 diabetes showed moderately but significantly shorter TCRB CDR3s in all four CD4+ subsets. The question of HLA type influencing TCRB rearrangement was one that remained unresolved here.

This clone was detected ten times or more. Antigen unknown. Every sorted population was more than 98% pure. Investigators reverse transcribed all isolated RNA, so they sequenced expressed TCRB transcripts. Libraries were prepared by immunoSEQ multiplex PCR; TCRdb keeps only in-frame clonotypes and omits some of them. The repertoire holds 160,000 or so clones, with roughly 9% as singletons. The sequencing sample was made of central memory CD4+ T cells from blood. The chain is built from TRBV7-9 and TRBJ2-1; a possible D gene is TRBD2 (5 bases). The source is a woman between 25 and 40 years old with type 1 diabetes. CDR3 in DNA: TGTGCCAGCAGTCAGAGCGGACCCTACAATGAGCAGTTCTTC. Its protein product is CASSQSGPYNEQFF.